This section outlines one TCR beta chain sequence together with its context. The antigen remains undetermined. This specimen comes from a study of beta chain features in type 1 diabetes. Broader study findings: Among patients, naive, central memory and Treg TCRB repertoires appeared more similar than among healthy donors. There was a moderate but significant shortening of TCRB CDR3s in all four CD4+ subsets of Type 1 diabetes patients.

TCRB transcripts that were expressed got sequenced, as all of the isolated RNA had been reverse transcribed. The method was immunoSEQ multiplex PCR; TCRdb's version includes in-frame clones alone and lacks a portion of them. The data hold roughly 400,000 clones, with about 10% observed a single time. J lost 3 bases, V lost 5 bases, and 9 bases had no gene match. Germline loops: CDR1 SGHAT, CDR2 FQNNGV. This CDR3 region has 16 residues. This chain joins TRBV11-2 and TRBJ2-3; 9 bases are shared with TRBD2. The receptor was isolated from a man in his thirties or forties with type 1 diabetes. The sequenced sample consisted of central memory CD4+ T cells from blood. Written as DNA, the CDR3 is TGTGCCAGCAGCCCCTCGGGCCTAGCGGGAACAGATACGCAGTATTTT. It is translated as CASSPSGLAGTDTQYF.